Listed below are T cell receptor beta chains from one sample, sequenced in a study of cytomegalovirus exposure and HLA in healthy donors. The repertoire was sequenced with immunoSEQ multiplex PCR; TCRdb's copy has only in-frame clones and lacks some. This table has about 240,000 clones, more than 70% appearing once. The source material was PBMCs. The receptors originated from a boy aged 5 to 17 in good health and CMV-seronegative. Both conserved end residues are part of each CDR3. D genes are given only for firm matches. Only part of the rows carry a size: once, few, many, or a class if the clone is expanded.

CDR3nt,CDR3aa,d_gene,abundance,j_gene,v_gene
TGTGCCAGCAGTGAAATAGACAGGGAAAATGAAAAACTGTTTTTT,CASSEIDRENEKLFF,TRBD1,-,TRBJ1-4,TRBV25-1
TGTGCCAGCAGCTTAGACCGGGAGGACGAGCAGTACTTC,CASSLDREDEQYF,TRBD2,-,TRBJ2-7,TRBV7-9
TGTGCCAGCCAACCGGGACAGGGTGGCGATGAGCAGTTCTTC,CASQPGQGGDEQFF,TRBD1,-,TRBJ2-1,TRBV6-4
TGTGCCAGCAGCTTGTTTGTCAGGGGCACTGAAGCTTTCTTT,CASSLFVRGTEAFF,-,-,TRBJ1-1,TRBV5-8
TGTGCCATCAGTCGAGTAGGACAGGGGGACAACGAGCAGTACTTC,CAISRVGQGDNEQYF,TRBD1,once,TRBJ2-7,TRBV10-3
TGTGCCAGCAGCTTACCCCATCCGACAGGGGAAGAGACCCAGTACTTC,CASSLPHPTGEETQYF,TRBD1,few,TRBJ2-5,TRBV11-3
TGTGCCAGCAGCCCTAGGTGGACAGGGATCAGCTATGGCTACACCTTC,CASSPRWTGISYGYTF,TRBD1,-,TRBJ1-2,TRBV5-6
TGTGCCAGCTCCGTCGACAGCGATTCTAACTATGGCTACACCTTC,CASSVDSDSNYGYTF,-,-,TRBJ1-2,TRBV18
TGTGCCAGCTCACCGGCCCCACGGGTAGATACGCAGTATTTT,CASSPAPRVDTQYF,-,-,TRBJ2-3,TRBV18
TGTGCCAGTAGAAGAGCGGGTCTTCAAGAGACCCAGTACTTC,CASRRAGLQETQYF,-,-,TRBJ2-5,TRBV19
TGTGCCAGCAAAGGGGGCTTGAACACCGGGGAGCTGTTTTTT,CASKGGLNTGELFF,TRBD1,-,TRBJ2-2,TRBV11-1
TGTGCCAGCAGCTTGGACAGCGGGGATCAGCCCCAGCATTTT,CASSLDSGDQPQHF,-,-,TRBJ1-5,TRBV5-5
TGTGCCAGCAGCCCCGGAACCGGGACAGGGCGTCGCGAGCAGTACTTC,CASSPGTGTGRREQYF,TRBD1,-,TRBJ2-7,TRBV13
TGTGCCAGCAGCTCTGCAGGGGTTCCCTACGAGCAGTACTTC,CASSSAGVPYEQYF,-,few,TRBJ2-7,TRBV5-4
TGTGCCAGCAATTTGCGGGCATTCTGGGAGACCCAGTACTTC,CASNLRAFWETQYF,-,-,TRBJ2-5,TRBV5-6
TGTGCCAGCACCTCTCTGGGACTAGCGGGGACCTATACGCAGTATTTT,CASTSLGLAGTYTQYF,TRBD2,-,TRBJ2-3,TRBV11-3
TGTGCCAGTAGTATAGATCGGTCTCTCGAAGCTTTCTTT,CASSIDRSLEAFF,-,-,TRBJ1-1,TRBV19
TGTGCCAGCAGTTCCCCCGGGAGGACGCAGTATTTT,CASSSPGRTQYF,TRBD2,-,TRBJ2-3,TRBV27
TGTGCCAGCAGTTTCGGGGGGTGGTCTGGGGCCAACGTCCTGACTTTC,CASSFGGWSGANVLTF,TRBD2,-,TRBJ2-6,TRBV27
TGTGCCAGCAGCCAGCTCGGGGGAGGGGATACGCAGTATTTT,CASSQLGGGDTQYF,TRBD2,-,TRBJ2-3,TRBV4-2
TGCGCCAGCAAAGGTCGCGGGGGCGAGCAGTTCTTC,CASKGRGGEQFF,-,-,TRBJ2-1,TRBV10-2
TGTGCCAGCAGGGAAGGGACAGACCACACTGAAGCTTTCTTT,CASREGTDHTEAFF,TRBD1,-,TRBJ1-1,TRBV2
TGTGCCAGCAGCCCGCCGGGGACAGGGGCTGAAAAACTGTTTTTT,CASSPPGTGAEKLFF,TRBD1,-,TRBJ1-4,TRBV7-9
TGTGCCAGTAGGCGCCAGGGGAGGGGAACTGAAGCTTTCTTT,CASRRQGRGTEAFF,-,once,TRBJ1-1,TRBV19
TGCAGCGAAGTGGGACAGCTGAATAACTATGGCTACACCTTC,CSEVGQLNNYGYTF,TRBD1,-,TRBJ1-2,TRBV29-1
TGTGCCAGCAGCAAACGCAGGGTTCATAGCAATCAGCCCCAGCATTTT,CASSKRRVHSNQPQHF,-,once,TRBJ1-5,TRBV21-1
TGTGCCAGACTAGCGGGGGGGCCTACCTACGAGCAGTACTTC,CARLAGGPTYEQYF,TRBD2,-,TRBJ2-7,TRBV19
TGTGCCAGTAGTATGTATGGAAACACCATATATTTT,CASSMYGNTIYF,-,-,TRBJ1-3,TRBV19
TGTGCCAGCAGCTCACGGACTAGCGGGGGGATAGACTCCTACGAGCAGTACTTC,CASSSRTSGGIDSYEQYF,TRBD2,-,TRBJ2-7,TRBV11-3
TGTGCCAGCAGCTTAGATCGAGGGACAGGGGGGATCTACGAGCAGTACTTC,CASSLDRGTGGIYEQYF,TRBD1,-,TRBJ2-7,TRBV11-2
TGTGCCAGCAGCCGGAACGGGGGAGTCGGAGCTTTCTTT,CASSRNGGVGAFF,-,-,TRBJ1-1,TRBV7-2
TGTGCCTGGAAGGCTACAGGGGCGACGGGGGAGCAGTACTTC,CAWKATGATGEQYF,TRBD1,-,TRBJ2-7,TRBV30
TGTGCCAGTAGTATCCCGGGACAGGGAAACGATCAGCCCCAGCATTTT,CASSIPGQGNDQPQHF,TRBD1,-,TRBJ1-5,TRBV19
TGTGCCACCAGCATAGGGAGCTCCTACGAGCAGTACTTC,CATSIGSSYEQYF,-,-,TRBJ2-7,TRBV15
TGTGCCAGTAGTTCCCAGACAGGGGGGGCCTATGGCTACACCTTC,CASSSQTGGAYGYTF,TRBD1,once,TRBJ1-2,TRBV19
TGTGCCAGCAGTCCCCGGCAGGGGGGATGTAGGCAGTACTTC,CASSPRQGGCRQYF,-,-,TRBJ2-7,TRBV6-5
TGTGCCAGCAGCTTAAAGGTGGCGGGTGAGCAGTTCTTC,CASSLKVAGEQFF,-,-,TRBJ2-1,TRBV7-9
TGTGCCAGCAGTTTTGGGGGACAGCTGAACACTGAAGCTTTCTTT,CASSFGGQLNTEAFF,TRBD1,-,TRBJ1-1,TRBV27
TGTGCCAGCAGCGTAGTCTTCAGGGCGGTTCGCTATGGCTACACCTTC,CASSVVFRAVRYGYTF,-,-,TRBJ1-2,TRBV9
TGTGCCAGCAGGTACAGGGGGCCAGGTGTCTACGAGCAGTACTTC,CASRYRGPGVYEQYF,TRBD1,-,TRBJ2-7,TRBV6-5
TGTGCCAGCAGTTTCACCAGTGGGACAGTTCTCGAGCAGTACTTC,CASSFTSGTVLEQYF,TRBD1,-,TRBJ2-7,TRBV6-5
TGTGCCAGCAGCGCGGGGACTAGCGTTCGTAGGACCCAGTACTTC,CASSAGTSVRRTQYF,TRBD2,-,TRBJ2-5,TRBV11-3
TGCAGCTTTGACGGGGGGCGAGGCTACACAGATACGCAGTATTTT,CSFDGGRGYTDTQYF,-,-,TRBJ2-3,TRBV29-1
TGTGCCATCAGTGAAGGGGTTGACAATCAGCCCCAGCATTTT,CAISEGVDNQPQHF,-,once,TRBJ1-5,TRBV10-3
TGTGCCAGCCAAGGGGGAGGGATGGACACTGAAGCTTTCTTT,CASQGGGMDTEAFF,-,-,TRBJ1-1,TRBV9
TGTGCCAGCAGCGAAGGACAGGGGGCCTTTTATGGCTACACCTTC,CASSEGQGAFYGYTF,TRBD1,-,TRBJ1-2,TRBV5-6
TGTGCCAGCAGCGATTTCTACGAGCAGTACTTC,CASSDFYEQYF,-,-,TRBJ2-7,TRBV19
TGCGCCAGCAGCCCCTCGCCGGGACTAGGGTACAATGAGCAGTTCTTC,CASSPSPGLGYNEQFF,TRBD2,-,TRBJ2-1,TRBV5-1
TGTGCCAGCAGTTTATTACAGAACACTGAAGCTTTCTTT,CASSLLQNTEAFF,-,-,TRBJ1-1,TRBV27
TGTGCCTGGAGTGCAGAACCGGGGGGAAATCAGCCCCAGCATTTT,CAWSAEPGGNQPQHF,-,-,TRBJ1-5,TRBV30
TGTGCCTGGGGACTAGCGGGGGCGATGATCTACAATGAGCAGTTCTTC,CAWGLAGAMIYNEQFF,TRBD2,-,TRBJ2-1,TRBV30
TGTGCCAGCAGTGTCCCCGTACTAGCCAAAAACATTCAGTACTTC,CASSVPVLAKNIQYF,-,-,TRBJ2-4,TRBV6-1
TGTGCCAGCAGCCCGACAGGGATAGCTTCACCCCTCCACTTT,CASSPTGIASPLHF,TRBD1,-,TRBJ1-6,TRBV7-9
TGCAGCGTAAGACAGGGTTCCAACTATGGCTACACCTTC,CSVRQGSNYGYTF,TRBD1,-,TRBJ1-2,TRBV29-1
TGCGCCAGCTCAGACAGGGGGCTTTCAGATACGCAGTATTTT,CASSDRGLSDTQYF,TRBD1,-,TRBJ2-3,TRBV10-1